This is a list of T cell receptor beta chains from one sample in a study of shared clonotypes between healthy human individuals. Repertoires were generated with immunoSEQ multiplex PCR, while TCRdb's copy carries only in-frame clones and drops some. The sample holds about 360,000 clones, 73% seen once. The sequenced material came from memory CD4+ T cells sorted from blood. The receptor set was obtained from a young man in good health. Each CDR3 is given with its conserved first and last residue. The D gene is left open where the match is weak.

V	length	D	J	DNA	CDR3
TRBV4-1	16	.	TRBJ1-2	TGCGCCAGCAGCCAAGATTCCACAGGGAGAATCTATGGCTACACCTTC	CASSQDSTGRIYGYTF
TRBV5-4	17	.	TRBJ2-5	TGTGCCAGCAGCTTGGTAGGAGGGGCCAGGGAGAGAGAGACCCAGTACTTC	CASSLVGGARERETQYF
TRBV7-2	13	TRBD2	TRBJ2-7	TGTGCCAGCAGCCACCTAGCGGTGTACGAGCAGTACTTC	CASSHLAVYEQYF
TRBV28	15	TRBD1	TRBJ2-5	TGTGCCAGCAGACCCGTTGACAGGGCCCAAGAGACCCAGTACTTC	CASRPVDRAQETQYF
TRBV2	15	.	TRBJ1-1	TGTGCCAGCAGTGAACAGGGGATGGATAACACTGAAGCTTTCTTT	CASSEQGMDNTEAFF
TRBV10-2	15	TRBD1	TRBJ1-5	TGCGCCAGCAGTCAGGGGGCGGCTAGCAATCAGCCCCAGCATTTT	CASSQGAASNQPQHF
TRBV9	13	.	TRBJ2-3	TGTGCCAGCGGGGATCGCGGCACAGATACGCAGTATTTT	CASGDRGTDTQYF
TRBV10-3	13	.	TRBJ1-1	TGTGCCATCAGAACCGACGGGAACACTGAAGCTTTCTTT	CAIRTDGNTEAFF
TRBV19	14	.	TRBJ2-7	TGTGCCAGTAGTAGGGGGGTTCGAGTACACGAGCAGTACTTC	CASSRGVRVHEQYF
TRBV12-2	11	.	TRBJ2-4	TGTGCAAGTCGTGAGATAGACATTCAGTACTTC	CASREIDIQYF
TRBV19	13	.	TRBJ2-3	TGTGCCAGTAGAATTCAGGGATCAGATACGCAGTATTTT	CASRIQGSDTQYF
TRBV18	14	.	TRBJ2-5	TGTGCCAGCTCACCGGGGGCAGAAGAAGAGACCCAGTACTTC	CASSPGAEEETQYF
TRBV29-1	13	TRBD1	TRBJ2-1	TGCAGCGCCACTGACAGGGTCTACAATGAGCAGTTCTTC	CSATDRVYNEQFF
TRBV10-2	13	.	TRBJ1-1	TGCGCCAGCAGATCCGAGGGGGGCACTGAAGCTTTCTTT	CASRSEGGTEAFF
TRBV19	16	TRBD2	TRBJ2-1	TGTGCCAGTAGTACCGACCCGGGAGGGGAATACAATGAGCAGTTCTTC	CASSTDPGGEYNEQFF
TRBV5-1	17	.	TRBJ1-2	TGCGCCAGCAGCTTAGAGGGTCGTGGCAGTCTCAGCTATGGCTACACCTTC	CASSLEGRGSLSYGYTF